Listed below are T cell receptor beta chains from one sample, sequenced in a study of OX40 agonist ivuxolimab in advanced cancers. Assay: immunoSEQ multiplex PCR; the TCRdb copy retains only in-frame clones and omits some. This table has approximately 92,000 clones, roughly 94% appearing once. The sample was CD4+ or CD8+ T cells sorted from blood, taken in a trial of the OX40 agonist ivuxolimab. Source of these receptors: an adult with an advanced solid tumor such as melanoma, head and neck, liver or kidney cancer. Both conserved end residues are part of each CDR3. D genes are given only for firm matches. Size tells how often a clone was seen (once, few, many) or the class of an expanded clone, and some rows leave it out.

abundance | len | d_gene | j_gene | v_gene | CDR3aa | CDR3nt
. | 13 | . | TRBJ1-2 | TRBV27 | CASRSTPVGGYTF | TGTGCCAGCAGATCGACCCCGGTGGGTGGCTACACCTTC
once | 15 | TRBD1 | TRBJ1-1 | TRBV6-5 | CASSYRTGHNTEAFF | TGTGCCAGCAGTTACCGGACAGGTCATAACACTGAAGCTTTCTTT
. | 14 | TRBD1 | TRBJ2-5 | TRBV6-1 | CASSERNRGETQYF | TGTGCCAGCAGTGAGCGGAACAGGGGAGAGACCCAGTACTTC
. | 16 | TRBD2 | TRBJ2-7 | TRBV5-1 | CASSWESGGPSYEQYF | TGCGCCAGCAGCTGGGAGAGCGGGGGGCCCTCCTACGAGCAGTACTTC
. | 15 | . | TRBJ1-3 | TRBV5-1 | CASSLGQSSGNTIYF | TGCGCCAGCAGCTTGGGGCAGAGCTCTGGAAACACCATATATTTT
. | 17 | . | TRBJ2-3 | TRBV6-4 | CASSLAPVAGSTDTQYF | TGTGCCAGCAGCCTAGCTCCCGTGGCGGGTAGCACAGATACGCAGTATTTT
once | 14 | . | TRBJ1-1 | TRBV7-8 | CASSFGVVNTEAFF | TGTGCCAGCAGCTTCGGGGTCGTGAACACTGAAGCTTTCTTT
. | 14 | . | TRBJ1-1 | TRBV6-5 | CASSYLGRGTEAFF | TGTGCCAGCAGTTACCTTGGACGGGGGACTGAAGCTTTCTTT
once | 15 | TRBD1 | TRBJ1-1 | TRBV7-2 | CASSPPGQRNTEAFF | TGTGCCAGCAGCCCTCCGGGACAGCGTAACACTGAAGCTTTCTTT
. | 15 | . | TRBJ2-7 | TRBV11-2 | CASNSRTGSRNEQYF | TGTGCCAGCAACTCTCGTACAGGGTCTAGGAACGAGCAGTACTTC
. | 11 | . | TRBJ2-7 | TRBV20-1 | CSAVHLYEQYF | TGCAGTGCTGTTCACCTTTACGAGCAGTACTTC
. | 13 | TRBD1 | TRBJ2-7 | TRBV10-3 | CAITGDRADEQYF | TGTGCCATCACTGGGGACAGGGCCGACGAGCAGTACTTC
. | 16 | . | TRBJ2-7 | TRBV7-2 | CASSPSPRGASYEQYF | TGTGCCAGCAGCCCGAGTCCCCGGGGAGCCTCCTACGAGCAGTACTTC
. | 17 | TRBD2 | TRBJ2-5 | TRBV4-3 | CASSQGLAGGEQETQYF | TGCGCCAGCAGCCAAGGACTAGCGGGGGGCGAACAAGAGACCCAGTACTTC
few | 13 | . | TRBJ1-5 | TRBV6-6 | CASMGYSNQPQHF | TGTGCCAGCATGGGATATAGCAATCAGCCCCAGCATTTT
. | 14 | . | TRBJ1-1 | TRBV19 | CASSIKQGNTEAFF | TGTGCCAGTAGTATTAAGCAGGGAAACACTGAAGCTTTCTTT
. | 15 | TRBD1 | TRBJ2-7 | TRBV25-1 | CASSRQGFFFNEQYF | TGTGCCAGCAGTCGACAGGGATTTTTTTTCAACGAGCAGTACTTC
. | 16 | TRBD2 | TRBJ2-1 | TRBV4-2 | CASSHPGLAGYNEQFF | TGTGCCAGCAGCCACCCGGGACTAGCGGGCTACAATGAGCAGTTCTTC
. | 14 | . | TRBJ2-7 | TRBV23-1 | CASSHTGSNYEQYF | TGCGCCAGCAGTCATACAGGATCAAACTACGAGCAGTACTTC
. | 14 | . | TRBJ2-1 | TRBV9 | CASSVVRGHGEQFF | TGTGCCAGCAGCGTAGTGCGGGGGCACGGTGAGCAGTTCTTC
. | 14 | . | TRBJ2-4 | TRBV9 | CASSLGQLGDIQYF | TGTGCCAGCAGCCTTGGACAGTTGGGGGACATTCAGTACTTC
. | 13 | . | TRBJ2-5 | TRBV6-5 | CASSWRFGETQYF | TGTGCCAGCAGTTGGAGGTTCGGAGAGACCCAGTACTTC
. | 14 | . | TRBJ2-7 | TRBV9 | CASSVEPLPYEQYF | TGTGCCAGCAGCGTAGAACCGTTACCCTACGAGCAGTACTTC
. | 13 | . | TRBJ2-3 | TRBV18 | CASSGGPSDTQYF | TGTGCCAGCTCAGGCGGGCCATCAGATACGCAGTATTTT
. | 14 | . | TRBJ2-7 | TRBV5-1 | CASSYPGSSYEQYF | TGCGCCAGCAGCTACCCAGGGAGCTCCTACGAGCAGTACTTC
. | 14 | . | TRBJ2-2 | TRBV6-6 | CASRNPGATGELFF | TGTGCCAGCAGGAATCCGGGGGCCACCGGGGAGCTGTTTTTT
. | 15 | TRBD1 | TRBJ1-2 | TRBV28 | CASSLGGGANYGYTF | TGTGCCAGCAGTTTAGGAGGGGGCGCGAACTATGGCTACACCTTC
. | 14 | TRBD2 | TRBJ2-1 | TRBV6-6 | CASRAGGARNEQFF | TGTGCCAGCAGAGCCGGGGGGGCTAGGAATGAGCAGTTCTTC
. | 14 | . | TRBJ1-2 | TRBV6-1 | CASSVGNRDYGYTF | TGTGCCAGCAGTGTCGGGAACAGGGACTATGGCTACACCTTC
. | 17 | . | TRBJ2-2 | TRBV7-2 | CASSLDLRRANTGELFF | TGTGCCAGCAGCTTAGATTTAAGACGGGCGAACACCGGGGAGCTGTTTTTT
. | 16 | TRBD1 | TRBJ2-7 | TRBV5-5 | CASSTMGTGGPYEQYF | TGTGCCAGCAGCACTATGGGGACAGGGGGGCCCTACGAGCAGTACTTC
. | 15 | . | TRBJ1-6 | TRBV30 | CAWSGGMSYNSPLHF | TGTGCCTGGAGTGGGGGTATGTCCTATAATTCACCCCTCCACTTT
once | 13 | . | TRBJ1-3 | TRBV18 | CASSPPVGNTIYF | TGTGCCAGCTCACCTCCGGTTGGAAACACCATATATTTT
. | 16 | TRBD2 | TRBJ2-7 | TRBV4-2 | CASSQVDGRSSYEQYF | TGTGCCAGCAGCCAAGTCGACGGGAGGAGCTCCTACGAGCAGTACTTC
. | 13 | TRBD1 | TRBJ1-1 | TRBV18 | CASSRDRANEAFF | TGTGCCAGCTCACGCGACAGGGCTAATGAAGCTTTCTTT
. | 13 | TRBD1 | TRBJ2-7 | TRBV5-1 | CASSRTGTYEQYF | TGCGCCAGCAGCCGGACAGGGACCTACGAGCAGTACTTC
. | 15 | . | TRBJ1-3 | TRBV9 | CASSVSGLSGNTIYF | TGTGCCAGCAGCGTATCAGGGCTCTCTGGAAACACCATATATTTT
. | 16 | . | TRBJ2-3 | TRBV9 | CASSVGAAVSTDTQYF | TGTGCCAGCAGCGTAGGAGCAGCGGTAAGCACAGATACGCAGTATTTT
. | 17 | . | TRBJ1-3 | TRBV4-2 | CASSLNRDWSSGNTIYF | TGTGCCAGCAGCCTAAATCGGGACTGGAGCTCTGGAAACACCATATATTTT
once | 15 | . | TRBJ1-4 | TRBV7-8 | CASSLIEQVNEKLFF | TGTGCCAGCAGCTTAATTGAGCAGGTTAATGAAAAACTGTTTTTT
. | 16 | . | TRBJ2-1 | TRBV7-3 | CASSGVGHGIGTKQFF | TGTGCCAGCAGCGGCGTAGGACACGGTATAGGGACGAAGCAGTTCTTC
. | 15 | . | TRBJ1-5 | TRBV27 | CASSPMGLSNQPQHF | TGTGCCAGCAGCCCCATGGGGCTTAGCAATCAGCCCCAGCATTTT
. | 17 | . | TRBJ2-3 | TRBV5-1 | CASSLGAGGQLTDTQYF | TGCGCCAGCAGCTTGGGGGCGGGGGGACAGCTCACAGATACGCAGTATTTT
. | 13 | . | TRBJ2-3 | TRBV18 | CASSSAVPDTQYF | TGTGCCAGCTCATCCGCCGTCCCAGATACGCAGTATTTT
. | 13 | . | TRBJ2-3 | TRBV11-3 | CASSHIRTDTQYF | TGTGCCAGCAGCCACATCCGCACAGATACGCAGTATTTT
. | 13 | . | TRBJ2-1 | TRBV19 | CASSIDLGNEQFF | TGTGCCAGTAGTATAGATTTGGGTAATGAGCAGTTCTTC
. | 15 | . | TRBJ1-6 | TRBV5-4 | CASSLGSRRDSPLHF | TGTGCCAGCAGCTTGGGCAGCCGTCGGGATTCACCCCTCCACTTT